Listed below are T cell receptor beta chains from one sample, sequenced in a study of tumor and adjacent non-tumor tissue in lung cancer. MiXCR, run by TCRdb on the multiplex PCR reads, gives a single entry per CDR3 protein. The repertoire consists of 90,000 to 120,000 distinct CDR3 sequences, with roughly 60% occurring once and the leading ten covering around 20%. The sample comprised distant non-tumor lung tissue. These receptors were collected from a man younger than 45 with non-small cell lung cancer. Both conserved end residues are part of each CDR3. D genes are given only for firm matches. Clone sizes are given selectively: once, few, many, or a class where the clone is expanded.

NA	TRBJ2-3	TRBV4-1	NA	CASSQDMRSTDTQYF	TGCGCCAGCAGCCAAGATATGCGGAGTACAGATACGCAGTATTTT
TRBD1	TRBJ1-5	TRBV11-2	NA	CASSSGTGDNQPQHF	TGTGCCAGCAGCTCCGGGACAGGCGACAATCAGCCCCAGCATTTT
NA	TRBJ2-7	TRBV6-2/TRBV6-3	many	CASSPGQYISYEQYF	TGTGCCAGCAGTCCTGGACAGTACATTTCCTACGAGCAGTACTTC
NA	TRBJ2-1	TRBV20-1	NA	CNARHLAWQGATNEQFF	TGCAATGCTAGGCATTTAGCGTGGCAAGGGGCGACCAATGAGCAGTTCTTC
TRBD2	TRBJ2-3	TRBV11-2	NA	CASSPWKPGLAGGREDTQYF	TGTGCCAGCAGCCCGTGGAAACCGGGACTAGCGGGGGGCAGAGAAGATACGCAGTATTTT
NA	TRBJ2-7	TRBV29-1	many	CSVTGLDYEQYF	TGCAGCGTAACGGGACTCGACTACGAGCAGTACTTC
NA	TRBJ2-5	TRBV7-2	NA	CASSQSLASGFGMGQYF	TGTGCCAGCAGCCAGAGCCTCGCTAGTGGGTTCGGGATGGGCCAGTACTTC
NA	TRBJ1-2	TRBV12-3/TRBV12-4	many	CASSYSVFGYTF	TGTGCCAGCAGTTACAGCGTTTTTGGCTACACCTTC
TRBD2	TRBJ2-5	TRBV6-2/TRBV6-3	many	CASSAGTSLTRETQYF	TGTGCCAGCAGCGCCGGGACTAGCTTGACTCGGGAGACCCAGTACTTC
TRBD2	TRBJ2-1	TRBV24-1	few	CATSDGGKSYNEQFF	TGTGCCACCAGTGACGGGGGGAAGTCCTACAATGAGCAGTTCTTC
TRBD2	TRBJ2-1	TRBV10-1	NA	CVSSSGTSDYNEQFF	TGCGTCAGCAGCTCCGGGACTAGCGATTACAATGAGCAGTTCTTC
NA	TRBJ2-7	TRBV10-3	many	CAISEGGGGEYF	TGTGCCATCAGTGAAGGTGGGGGCGGCGAGTACTTC
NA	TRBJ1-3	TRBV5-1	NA	CASSLAPSGSSGNTIYF	TGCGCCAGCAGCTTGGCACCTTCCGGGAGCTCTGGAAACACCATATATTTT
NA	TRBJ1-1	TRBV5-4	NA	CASSYKNMNNEAFF	TGTGCCAGCAGCTACAAGAATATGAATAATGAAGCTTTCTTT
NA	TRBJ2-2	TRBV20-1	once	CSTRDGPGEVFF	TGCAGTACTAGAGATGGGCCCGGGGAGGTGTTTTTT
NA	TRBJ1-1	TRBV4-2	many	CASSQERNTEAFF	TGTGCCAGCAGCCAAGAAAGGAACACTGAAGCTTTCTTT
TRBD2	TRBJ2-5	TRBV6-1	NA	CASSAGLGQEIQYF	TGTGCCAGCAGCGCAGGACTAGGGCAAGAGATCCAGTACTTC
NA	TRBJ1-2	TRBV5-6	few	CVSSLDTAFGYTF	TGTGTCAGCAGCCTAGATACGGCGTTTGGCTACACCTTC
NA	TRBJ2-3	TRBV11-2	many	CASSSLTSTDTQYF	TGTGCCAGCAGCTCCCTTACTAGCACAGATACGCAGTATTTT
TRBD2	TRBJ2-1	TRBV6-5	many	CASSAGTNAYNEQFF	TGTGCCAGCAGTGCCGGGACTAACGCATACAATGAGCAGTTCTTC
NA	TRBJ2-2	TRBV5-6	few	CASSLAEAGATEELFF	TGTGCCAGCAGCTTGGCCGAGGCAGGGGCCACCGAGGAGCTGTTTTTT
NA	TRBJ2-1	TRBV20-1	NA	CSARVVAVVVYNEQFF	TGCAGTGCTAGAGTTGTTGCAGTAGTCGTATACAATGAGCAGTTCTTC
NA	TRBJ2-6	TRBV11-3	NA	CDSSHSRSGTNVLTF	TGTGACAGCAGCCACAGCCGCTCTGGGACCAACGTCCTGACTTTC
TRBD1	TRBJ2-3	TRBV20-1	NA	CSANLGTASNQPQYF	TGCAGTGCTAATCTCGGGACAGCTAGCAATCAGCCCCAGTATTTT
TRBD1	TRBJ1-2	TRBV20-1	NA	CSARDRAGGDYGYTF	TGCAGTGCTAGAGACCGGGCAGGGGGCGACTATGGCTATACCTTC
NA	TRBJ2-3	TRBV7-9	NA	CVSSLAASLRTDTQYF	TGTGTCAGCAGCTTAGCGGCTAGCCTCCGCACAGATACGCAGTATTTT
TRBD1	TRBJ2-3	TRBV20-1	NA	CSVRGARGPSDTQYF	TGCAGTGTTAGGGGAGCGAGGGGGCCATCAGATACGCAGTATTTT
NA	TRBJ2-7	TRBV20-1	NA	CSDHGRYEQYF	TGCAGTGATCATGGACGCTACGAGCAGTACTTC
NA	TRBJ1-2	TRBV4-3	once	CSSSHSGRWQAHGYTF	TGCTCCAGCAGCCACTCGGGACGTTGGCAGGCGCATGGCTACACCTTC
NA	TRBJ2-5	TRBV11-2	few	CASSLERTQETQYF	TGTGCCAGCAGCTTAGAACGGACACAAGAGACCCAGTACTTC
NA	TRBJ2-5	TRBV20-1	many	CSARWREETQYF	TGCAGTGCTAGGTGGCGAGAAGAGACCCAGTACTTC
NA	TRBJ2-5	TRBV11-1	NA	CASSANTYQDTQYF	TGTGCCAGCAGTGCCAACACGTACCAAGATACCCAGTACTTC
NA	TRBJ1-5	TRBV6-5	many	CASRGTGQPQHF	TGTGCCAGCAGAGGAACAGGTCAGCCCCAGCATTTT
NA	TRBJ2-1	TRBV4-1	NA	CASSLGEGIYNEQFF	TGCGCCAGCAGCCTAGGGGAAGGGATCTACAATGAGCAGTTCTTC
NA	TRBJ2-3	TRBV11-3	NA	CASSPIGGWATDTQYF	TGTGCTAGCAGCCCAATTGGGGGATGGGCAACAGATACGCAGTATTTT
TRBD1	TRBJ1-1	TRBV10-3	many	CAISESKGDRNTEAFF	TGTGCCATCAGTGAGTCAAAAGGGGACAGGAACACTGAAGCTTTCTTT
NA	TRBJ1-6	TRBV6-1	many	CASSATVSYNSPLHF	TGTGCCAGCAGTGCGACGGTCTCCTATAATTCACCCCTCCACTTT
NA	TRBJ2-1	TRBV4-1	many	CASKRNEQFF	TGCGCCAGCAAGAGGAATGAGCAGTTCTTC
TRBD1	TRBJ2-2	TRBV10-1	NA	CASSESNRGGTGELFF	TGCGCCAGCAGTGAGTCAAATCGAGGGGGCACTGGGGAGCTGTTTTTT
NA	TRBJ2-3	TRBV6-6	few	CASSTGTDTQYF	TGTGCCAGCAGTACAGGCACAGATACGCAGTATTTT
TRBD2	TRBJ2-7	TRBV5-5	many	CASSSNPSGRTAYEQYF	TGTGCCAGCAGCTCGAATCCTAGCGGGAGGACCGCCTACGAGCAGTACTTC
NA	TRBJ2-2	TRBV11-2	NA	CASSSLVGTGELFF	TGTGCCAGCAGCTCCCTAGTTGGCACAGGGGAGCTGTTTTTT
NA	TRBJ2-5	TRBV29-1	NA	CSVVKHPQETHYF	TGCAGTGTTGTCAAACACCCTCAAGAGACCCATTACTTC
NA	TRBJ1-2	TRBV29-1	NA	CSVDVAVAILGDYTF	TGCAGCGTTGATGTGGCAGTGGCGATCCTGGGAGACTACACTTTC
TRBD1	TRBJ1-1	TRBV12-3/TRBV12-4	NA	CASSSGGLNSEAFF	TGTGCCAGCAGTTCAGGGGGGCTGAACTCTGAAGCTTTCTTT
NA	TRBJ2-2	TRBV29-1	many	CSVEGAGNTGELFF	TGCAGCGTTGAAGGGGCGGGGAACACCGGGGAGCTGTTTTTT
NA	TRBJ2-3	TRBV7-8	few	CASSLSLPNTQYF	TGTGCCAGCAGCCTATCCCTACCCAATACGCAGTATTTT
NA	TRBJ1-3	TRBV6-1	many	CATTKGSMSSGNTIYF	TGTGCCACTACTAAGGGGTCGATGAGCTCTGGAAACACCATATATTTT
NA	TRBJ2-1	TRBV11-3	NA	CLSSSDGSSTYNEQFF	TGTCTCAGCAGCTCAGATGGTAGCAGCACCTACAATGAGCAGTTCTTC
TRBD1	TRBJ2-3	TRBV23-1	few	CASSRPRDRTHTDTQYF	TGCGCCAGCAGTCGCCCGAGGGACAGGACACACACAGATACGCAGTATTTT
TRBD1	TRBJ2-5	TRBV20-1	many	CSAEPTGASQETQYF	TGCAGTGCTGAGCCAACAGGGGCCTCCCAAGAGACCCAGTACTTC
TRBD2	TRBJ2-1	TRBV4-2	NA	CASSQDRGGRANYEQFF	TGTGCCAGCAGCCAAGATCGGGGCGGGAGGGCGAACTACGAGCAGTTCTTC